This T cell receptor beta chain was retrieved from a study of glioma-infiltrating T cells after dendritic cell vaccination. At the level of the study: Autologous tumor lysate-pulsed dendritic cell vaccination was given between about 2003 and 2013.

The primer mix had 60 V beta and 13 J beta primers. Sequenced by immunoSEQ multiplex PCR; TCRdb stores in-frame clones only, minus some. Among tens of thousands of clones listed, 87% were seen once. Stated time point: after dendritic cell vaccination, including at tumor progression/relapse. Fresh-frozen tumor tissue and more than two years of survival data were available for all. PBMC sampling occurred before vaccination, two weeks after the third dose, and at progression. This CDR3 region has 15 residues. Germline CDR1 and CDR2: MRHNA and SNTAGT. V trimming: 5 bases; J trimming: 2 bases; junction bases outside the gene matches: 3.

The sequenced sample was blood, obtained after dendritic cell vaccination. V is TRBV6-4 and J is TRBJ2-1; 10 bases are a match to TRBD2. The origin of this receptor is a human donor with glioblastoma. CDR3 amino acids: CASSPSGRAYNEQFF. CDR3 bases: TGTGCCAGCAGTCCCAGCGGGAGGGCCTACAATGAGCAGTTCTTC.